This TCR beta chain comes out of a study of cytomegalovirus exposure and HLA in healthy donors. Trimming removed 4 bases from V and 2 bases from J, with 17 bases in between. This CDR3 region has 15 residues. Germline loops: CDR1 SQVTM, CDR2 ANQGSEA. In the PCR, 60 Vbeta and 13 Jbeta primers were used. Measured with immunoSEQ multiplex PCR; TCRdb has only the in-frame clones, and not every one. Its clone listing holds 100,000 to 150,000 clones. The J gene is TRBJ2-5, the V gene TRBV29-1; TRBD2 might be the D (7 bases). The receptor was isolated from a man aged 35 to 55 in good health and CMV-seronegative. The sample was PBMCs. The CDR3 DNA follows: TGCAGCGTTGGGGGTGCGGGGGCTCCACAAGAGACCCAGTACTTC. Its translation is CSVGGAGAPQETQYF. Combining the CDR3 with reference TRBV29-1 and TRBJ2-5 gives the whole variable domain SAVISQKPSRDICQRGTSLTIQCQVDSQVTMMFWYRQQPGQSLTLIATANQGSEATYESGFVIDKFPISRPNLTFSTLTVSNMSPEDSSIYLCSVGGAGAPQETQYFGPGTRLLVL.